Detailed here is one TCR beta chain. The antigen is undetermined. These data originate in a study of cytomegalovirus exposure and HLA in healthy donors. Study-level information: The same platform as the approximately 660 first-cohort repertoires was used for the 95 to 150 validation repertoires, a later analysis reported. The study's findings and limits: Usually a TCR sequence was rare, but some public TCRs were found in many donors. CMV antigen specificity of a few CMV-associated chains was confirmed in vitro. Reports indicated that the classifier achieved high specificity and sensitivity in diagnosing cytomegalovirus status.

Germline V gene sequence: CDR1 LGHNA, CDR2 YSLEER. The J segment lost 0 bases and the V segment lost 6 bases, leaving 7 bases of the junction unmatched. The CDR3 extends over 16 amino acids. The protocol was immunoSEQ multiplex PCR, while the TCRdb copy is restricted to in-frame clones and leaves out a portion. The sample carries about 240,000 clones, 87% recorded once. This receptor was taken from a man younger than 35 in good health and CMV-seronegative. The sequenced sample was PBMCs. The chain carries TRBV4-3 and TRBJ1-2, with 10 bases matching TRBD1. The CDR3 region is CASSRDRGRANYGYTF. The CDR3 coding sequence is TGCGCCAGCAGTCGGGACAGGGGCCGAGCTAACTATGGCTACACCTTC.